Reported below is one T cell receptor beta chain. The source of the sample is a study of shared clonotypes between healthy human individuals. V lost 5 bases to trimming and J lost 7 bases; unmatched junction nucleotides: 10. Germline CDR1 and CDR2: MNHNY and SVGAGI (reference sequence). There are 15 residues in the CDR3. This table comes from immunoSEQ multiplex PCR, and its TCRdb copy is limited to in-frame clones, with some not included. The sample contains 2 million to 2.5 million clones, 92% of which appear only once. This chain links TRBV6-6 with TRBJ2-1; 8 bases are shared with TRBD1. The sequence came from a man aged 18 to 29 in good health. Some clones in this sample may be carry-over from other donors' samples. What was sequenced was naive CD4+ T cells from PBMCs. As for subset: CD45RA+ positively selected. This CDR3 is CASSTGQGRRNEQFF. The CDR3 nucleotides are TGTGCCAGCAGTACCGGACAGGGCCGGCGGAATGAGCAGTTCTTC.